This T cell receptor (beta chain) was sequenced in a study of T cells in Graves' hyperthyroidism and ophthalmopathy. This clonotype was counted ten times or more. What it recognizes is unknown. Hyperthyroidism in the patients, aged 18 to 65, was newly diagnosed and under 2 months in duration. RNA transcripts provided the source from which TCR beta CDR3 regions were amplified. Using the HTBI primer set, a first-round RT-PCR was run on the TCR CDR3. TCRdb re-called the multiplex PCR reads through MiXCR, storing one row per CDR3 protein. The table lists 45,000 to 55,000 distinct CDR3 sequences, approximately 58% of them singletons. The V and J ends lost 7 bases and 5 bases respectively, with 17 bases between them. The CDR3 spans 14 residues. Study-level findings and limits: A model built on 13 V-J features separated ophthalmopathy from stable hyperthyroidism. Ophthalmopathy prediction by the model preceded onset by a median approximately 5.9 months. Researchers found most expanded thyroid clonotypes above 0.001 in blood as well.

The origin of this receptor is a man between 18 and 29 years old with Graves' hyperthyroidism. Sample: peripheral blood or thyroid tissue (not recorded which). This chain links TRBV12-3 or TRBV12-4 with TRBJ1-2; maybe TRBD1 (6 bases). In DNA form, the CDR3 reads TGTGCCAGCACCTTTCAGGGGAGTGGGTATGGCTACACCTTC. Encoded protein: CASTFQGSGYGYTF.